This T cell receptor (beta chain) was sequenced for a study of molecular identifiers for immune sequencing clone quantification. Study in general: Four of five RNA aliquots from approximately 20,000 or 98,000 naive CD8 T cells were sequenced. Overall study results and limits: In naive cells, clones above 20 RNA copies held under 1% of molecules, whereas in effector cells they held over 98%. Highly expanded clones may be undercounted when identical TCR molecules share barcodes.

This clonotype was seen many times. Its specificity is unknown. One entry per CDR3 protein, called by TCRdb with MiXCR from the PCR reads. The table lists about 40,000 distinct CDR3 sequences, approximately 17% of them singletons. Using a CD8+CD4-CCR7+CD45RA+ phenotype, naive CD8 T cells were sorted. CDR1 and CDR2 from the germline V gene are MNHEY and SVGAGI. CDR3 length: 15 residues. Trimming cost V 1 base and J 5 bases, with 14 bases left between them. V gene TRBV6-5 combines with J gene TRBJ2-5; D is perhaps TRBD1 or TRBD2 (7 bases each). The sequenced sample consisted of naive CD8+ T cells from blood, with Jurkat cell RNA spiked in. Subset of the sample: FACS-sorted CD8+CD4-CCR7+CD45RA+ naive T cells. This TCR was recovered from a human donor in good health. Some libraries in this study had Jurkat cell RNA spiked in. The CDR3 region has the DNA TGTGCCAGCAGTTACTTTCAGGGGGAGGGTGAGACCCAGTACTTC. This translates into CASSYFQGEGETQYF.